The rows below give T cell receptor beta chains drawn from one sample of a study of blood T cell repertoires in COVID-19. The data were produced by immunoSEQ multiplex PCR, yet TCRdb's version contains in-frame clones alone and is incomplete. The sample carries a few hundred thousand clones, 89% recorded once. Sequencing used peripheral blood. The receptors here all came from a man aged 35-49 years with acute or convalescent COVID-19. Each CDR3 is given with its conserved first and last residue. Each record gives: CDR3 DNA, CDR3 protein, J gene, CDR3 length, clone size, V gene, D gene. A D gene is named only where the DNA matches it firmly. Clone size is shown for a subset of rows, as once, few, many or a class of expanded clone.

cdr3_nt: TGTGCCAGCAGCGCGGACAGGGGGGCCTACAATGAGCAGTTCTTC
cdr3_aa: CASSADRGAYNEQFF
j_call: TRBJ2-1
cdr3_length: 15
clone_size: .
v_call: TRBV9
d_call: TRBD1

cdr3_nt: TGTGCCAGCAGCTTAACAGGGGGCAGATTAGGCTACGAGCAGTACTTC
cdr3_aa: CASSLTGGRLGYEQYF
j_call: TRBJ2-7
cdr3_length: 16
clone_size: .
v_call: TRBV7-9
d_call: TRBD1

cdr3_nt: TGTGCCAGCAGCTTAGCGCAGGGGGCGTACAATGAGCAGTTCTTC
cdr3_aa: CASSLAQGAYNEQFF
j_call: TRBJ2-1
cdr3_length: 15
clone_size: .
v_call: TRBV7-9
d_call: TRBD1

cdr3_nt: TGTGCCAGCAGCTCGGGGGGGCCCTACAATGAGCAGTTCTTC
cdr3_aa: CASSSGGPYNEQFF
j_call: TRBJ2-1
cdr3_length: 14
clone_size: .
v_call: TRBV7-3
d_call: TRBD2

cdr3_nt: TGTGCCAGCAGCTTAGCGAGGACAGGGGATCTGGGCTCTGGAAACACCATATATTTT
cdr3_aa: CASSLARTGDLGSGNTIYF
j_call: TRBJ1-3
cdr3_length: 19
clone_size: .
v_call: TRBV7-9
d_call: TRBD1

cdr3_nt: TGTGCCAGCAGCCGAGATCTAAGCGGGGGGGGCTACGAGCAGTACTTC
cdr3_aa: CASSRDLSGGGYEQYF
j_call: TRBJ2-7
cdr3_length: 16
clone_size: .
v_call: TRBV4-2
d_call: TRBD2

cdr3_nt: TGCGCCAGCAGCTTGGAGGGCGGGAGCTCAGATACGCAGTATTTT
cdr3_aa: CASSLEGGSSDTQYF
j_call: TRBJ2-3
cdr3_length: 15
clone_size: .
v_call: TRBV5-1
d_call: TRBD2

cdr3_nt: TGTGCCAGCAGTGAGTTTCACCTCTCGCGGCCCTACAATGAGCAGTTCTTC
cdr3_aa: CASSEFHLSRPYNEQFF
j_call: TRBJ2-1
cdr3_length: 17
clone_size: once
v_call: TRBV2
d_call: .

cdr3_nt: TGTGCCAGCAGCCACGGGACAGGGCTCGTCGAGCAGTACTTC
cdr3_aa: CASSHGTGLVEQYF
j_call: TRBJ2-7
cdr3_length: 14
clone_size: once
v_call: TRBV14
d_call: TRBD1

cdr3_nt: TGTGCCTCTAAGTCATCCTTACTCTCCTATAATTCACCCCTCCACTTT
cdr3_aa: CASKSSLLSYNSPLHF
j_call: TRBJ1-6
cdr3_length: 16
clone_size: .
v_call: TRBV10-3
d_call: .

cdr3_nt: TGTGCCAGCAGACCAGACAGGGGGCTCGGGACTGAAGCTTTCTTT
cdr3_aa: CASRPDRGLGTEAFF
j_call: TRBJ1-1
cdr3_length: 15
clone_size: .
v_call: TRBV6-5
d_call: TRBD1

cdr3_nt: TGCAGCGTTAGGACAGGGGACTACGAGCAGTACTTC
cdr3_aa: CSVRTGDYEQYF
j_call: TRBJ2-7
cdr3_length: 12
clone_size: .
v_call: TRBV29-1
d_call: TRBD1

cdr3_nt: TGTGCCAGCAGCCAAGGGACTAGCGGGAGCGGTACAGATACGCAGTATTTT
cdr3_aa: CASSQGTSGSGTDTQYF
j_call: TRBJ2-3
cdr3_length: 17
clone_size: once
v_call: TRBV6-2/TRBV6-3
d_call: TRBD2

cdr3_nt: TGCAGCGTTGAACCCCCGATCGGCTATGGCTACACCTTC
cdr3_aa: CSVEPPIGYGYTF
j_call: TRBJ1-2
cdr3_length: 13
clone_size: .
v_call: TRBV29-1
d_call: .

cdr3_nt: TGTGCCAGCAGTTACTCACAGGGAGATACGCAGTATTTT
cdr3_aa: CASSYSQGDTQYF
j_call: TRBJ2-3
cdr3_length: 13
clone_size: .
v_call: TRBV6-6
d_call: .

cdr3_nt: TGTGCCAGCAGCCAAGTTGGGCCCGGGGAGCTGTTTTTT
cdr3_aa: CASSQVGPGELFF
j_call: TRBJ2-2
cdr3_length: 13
clone_size: .
v_call: TRBV14
d_call: .

cdr3_nt: TGTGCCAGCAAAGACACAGGGCCGGGTGGGCCCCAGCATTTT
cdr3_aa: CASKDTGPGGPQHF
j_call: TRBJ1-5
cdr3_length: 14
clone_size: .
v_call: TRBV6-5
d_call: .

cdr3_nt: TGTGCTAGCAGCTTGTGGGAGGGCTCCTACAATGAGCAGTTCTTC
cdr3_aa: CASSLWEGSYNEQFF
j_call: TRBJ2-1
cdr3_length: 15
clone_size: .
v_call: TRBV7-7
d_call: TRBD2

cdr3_nt: TGTGCCAGCAGCTTGGACAGCCAGGGGAACACCGGGGAGCTGTTTTTT
cdr3_aa: CASSLDSQGNTGELFF
j_call: TRBJ2-2
cdr3_length: 16
clone_size: .
v_call: TRBV5-4
d_call: .

cdr3_nt: TGTGCCAGCAGTTCTAGCCCCGCTCCCCCCCAGCATTTT
cdr3_aa: CASSSSPAPPQHF
j_call: TRBJ1-5
cdr3_length: 13
clone_size: few
v_call: TRBV12-3/TRBV12-4
d_call: .

cdr3_nt: TGTGCCAGCACCCCCGGAGGGATTATGTGGGAAAAACTGTTTTTT
cdr3_aa: CASTPGGIMWEKLFF
j_call: TRBJ1-4
cdr3_length: 15
clone_size: .
v_call: TRBV5-8
d_call: .

cdr3_nt: TGTGCCAGCAGTGAAGCGCCGGTTCCTGGAAACACCATATATTTT
cdr3_aa: CASSEAPVPGNTIYF
j_call: TRBJ1-3
cdr3_length: 15
clone_size: .
v_call: TRBV6-1
d_call: .

cdr3_nt: TGTGCCTGGAGTGTACCGGAGTTCTCTGGAAACACCATATATTTT
cdr3_aa: CAWSVPEFSGNTIYF
j_call: TRBJ1-3
cdr3_length: 15
clone_size: .
v_call: TRBV30
d_call: .

cdr3_nt: TGTGCCAGCAGCCAGACAGGAGGTCCTCAGCCCCAGCATTTT
cdr3_aa: CASSQTGGPQPQHF
j_call: TRBJ1-5
cdr3_length: 14
clone_size: .
v_call: TRBV28
d_call: .

cdr3_nt: TGCGCCAGCAGCCAAGGACAGGAGAACACTGAAGCTTTCTTT
cdr3_aa: CASSQGQENTEAFF
j_call: TRBJ1-1
cdr3_length: 14
clone_size: once
v_call: TRBV4-3
d_call: .

cdr3_nt: TGTGCCAGCAGTGAACCAGGGGGCGGTTACAATGAGCAGTTCTTC
cdr3_aa: CASSEPGGGYNEQFF
j_call: TRBJ2-1
cdr3_length: 15
clone_size: .
v_call: TRBV25-1
d_call: TRBD1

cdr3_nt: TGTGCCAGCAGTCGACGTCAGGGGCCCGAGCAGTACTTC
cdr3_aa: CASSRRQGPEQYF
j_call: TRBJ2-7
cdr3_length: 13
clone_size: .
v_call: TRBV12-3/TRBV12-4
d_call: .

cdr3_nt: TGTGCCAGCAGCCACTTAGCGGGGGGTACCTACAATGAGCAGTTCTTC
cdr3_aa: CASSHLAGGTYNEQFF
j_call: TRBJ2-1
cdr3_length: 16
clone_size: .
v_call: TRBV7-6
d_call: TRBD2

cdr3_nt: TGTGCCAGCAGTTCCACCTTCGTGGGACAGGGTAACAGAAACACCATATATTTT
cdr3_aa: CASSSTFVGQGNRNTIYF
j_call: TRBJ1-3
cdr3_length: 18
clone_size: .
v_call: TRBV28
d_call: TRBD1

cdr3_nt: TGTGCCAGCAGCTTGGTATCAGATACGCAGTATTTT
cdr3_aa: CASSLVSDTQYF
j_call: TRBJ2-3
cdr3_length: 12
clone_size: .
v_call: TRBV5-4
d_call: .

cdr3_nt: TGTGCCAGCAGCGAAGGGGCGGGCAGCTCCTACGAGCAGTACTTC
cdr3_aa: CASSEGAGSSYEQYF
j_call: TRBJ2-7
cdr3_length: 15
clone_size: few
v_call: TRBV6-1
d_call: .

cdr3_nt: TGTGCCAGCAGCTTAGTTCTAGCGGGGGCCCCTTACAATGAGCAGTTCTTC
cdr3_aa: CASSLVLAGAPYNEQFF
j_call: TRBJ2-1
cdr3_length: 17
clone_size: .
v_call: TRBV7-2
d_call: TRBD2

cdr3_nt: TGTGCCAGCAGCTTGGATGGACAGAACTATGGCTACACCTTC
cdr3_aa: CASSLDGQNYGYTF
j_call: TRBJ1-2
cdr3_length: 14
clone_size: .
v_call: TRBV5-4
d_call: .

cdr3_nt: TGTGCCAGTAGTATAGCCCAGCGGGGGACCTACGAGCAGTACTTC
cdr3_aa: CASSIAQRGTYEQYF
j_call: TRBJ2-7
cdr3_length: 15
clone_size: .
v_call: TRBV19
d_call: TRBD2

cdr3_nt: TGTGCCAGCAGTGAAGGGTGGGCAGGGATCGACCAGCCCCAGCATTTT
cdr3_aa: CASSEGWAGIDQPQHF
j_call: TRBJ1-5
cdr3_length: 16
clone_size: once
v_call: TRBV6-1
d_call: .

cdr3_nt: TGTGCCAGCAGTTATGAGGGGGACACTGAAGCTTTCTTT
cdr3_aa: CASSYEGDTEAFF
j_call: TRBJ1-1
cdr3_length: 13
clone_size: .
v_call: TRBV6-6
d_call: .

cdr3_nt: TGTGCCAGCAGCAGGGACAGGGCTAGCACAGATACGCAGTATTTT
cdr3_aa: CASSRDRASTDTQYF
j_call: TRBJ2-3
cdr3_length: 15
clone_size: once
v_call: TRBV7-3
d_call: TRBD1

cdr3_nt: TGTGCCAGCAGCTTGCAGGGGACTAACTATGGCTACACCTTC
cdr3_aa: CASSLQGTNYGYTF
j_call: TRBJ1-2
cdr3_length: 14
clone_size: .
v_call: TRBV5-4
d_call: .

cdr3_nt: TGTGCCAGCAGAGCGGGACTAGTCTACAATGAGCAGTTCTTC
cdr3_aa: CASRAGLVYNEQFF
j_call: TRBJ2-1
cdr3_length: 14
clone_size: once
v_call: TRBV2
d_call: TRBD2

cdr3_nt: TGTGCCAGTAGTTCTAAACCGGGACATTACGAGCAGTACTTC
cdr3_aa: CASSSKPGHYEQYF
j_call: TRBJ2-7
cdr3_length: 14
clone_size: .
v_call: TRBV19
d_call: .

cdr3_nt: TGTGCCAGCAGTTTCCCCGGGACAGGGGGCGCCGGCTACACCTTC
cdr3_aa: CASSFPGTGGAGYTF
j_call: TRBJ1-2
cdr3_length: 15
clone_size: .
v_call: TRBV28
d_call: TRBD1

cdr3_nt: TGTGCCAGCAGCTTAGCGGGTAGGACTGAAGCTTTCTTT
cdr3_aa: CASSLAGRTEAFF
j_call: TRBJ1-1
cdr3_length: 13
clone_size: .
v_call: TRBV11-2
d_call: .

cdr3_nt: TGTGCCAGTAGCCCCGGGGGACAGGGGGCTGGAAACACCATATATTTT
cdr3_aa: CASSPGGQGAGNTIYF
j_call: TRBJ1-3
cdr3_length: 16
clone_size: .
v_call: TRBV19
d_call: TRBD1

cdr3_nt: TGTGCCAGCAGTAATACAGGGCGAGCTTTCTTT
cdr3_aa: CASSNTGRAFF
j_call: TRBJ1-1
cdr3_length: 11
clone_size: .
v_call: TRBV6-5
d_call: .

cdr3_nt: TGTGCCGGCCGGATTGGGGCCGAGGTATGGCAGTTCTTC
cdr3_aa: CAGRIGAEVWQFF
j_call: TRBJ2-1
cdr3_length: 13
clone_size: .
v_call: TRBV2
d_call: .

cdr3_nt: TGTGCCAGCAGCCTTGAGGTCCACGAGCAGTACTTC
cdr3_aa: CASSLEVHEQYF
j_call: TRBJ2-7
cdr3_length: 12
clone_size: .
v_call: TRBV3-1/TRBV3-2
d_call: .